Many counts were recorded for the clone carrying this T cell receptor (beta chain). As originally analysed: How many nucleated cells were present was estimated from reference gene primer amplification. The method was immunoSEQ multiplex PCR; TCRdb's version includes in-frame clones alone and lacks a portion of them. V, J and clone size were drawn from that table, and D and trimming were deduced from the DNA. The sample yields approximately 250,000 clones, about 91% seen once. The source of the sample is a study of blood T cell repertoires in COVID-19. About the study: The origin of the acute and convalescent COVID-19 samples was the United States, Italy and Spain.

Material for sequencing was PBMCs or T cells enriched from blood (not recorded which). This TCR derives from a woman in her 40s with acute COVID-19.

CDR3: CASSLWGSGGNQPQHF. The CDR3, as DNA: TGTGCCAGCAGTTTATGGGGGAGTGGGGGCAATCAGCCCCAGCATTTT. This chain uses TRBV28 with TRBJ1-5; D is ambiguous. The CDR3 totals 16 residues. Trimming shortened V by 0 bases and J by 2 bases, and 11 bases separated the two germline ends. CDR1 is MDHEN, CDR2 SYDVKM, per germline.